These 21 T cell receptor beta chains came from one sample sequenced in a study of T cell responses to AZD1222 COVID-19 vaccine. The table came from immunoSEQ multiplex PCR; TCRdb's copy has only in-frame clones and leaves some out. This table holds around 120,000 clones, 80% to 95% found once. The input for sequencing was peripheral blood, taken on day 0 of AZD1222 vaccination. All receptors come from an adult in good health.

The V and J genes are TRBV10-1 and TRBJ2-3; D gene ambiguous. CDR3 length: 12 amino acids. V gave up 0 bases and J gave up 5 bases, with 3 bases separating them. The germline V gene has CDR1 WNHNN and CDR2 SYGVQD (reference sequence). CDR3 amino acids: CASSESRDTQYF. For the CDR3, the DNA is TGCGCCAGCAGTGAGTCTAGAGATACGCAGTATTTT.

Only one count was recorded for this clone. The chain is built from TRBV7-2 and TRBJ2-7, with 7 bases aligning to TRBD2. After removal of 2 bases from V and 0 bases from J, the junction contained 4 bases not matched to a gene. The CDR3 loop spans 15 amino acids. Germline CDR1 and CDR2: SGHTA and FQGNSA. The CDR3 nucleotides read TGTGCCAGCAGCTTACTCGGGGGGACCTCCTACGAGCAGTACTTC. Translated: CASSLLGGTSYEQYF.

CDR3 region: CAISGGQGGVAEAFF. The CDR3 DNA reads as TGTGCCATCAGTGGGGGACAGGGGGGAGTAGCTGAAGCTTTCTTT. J is TRBJ1-1 and V is TRBV10-3; TRBD1 agrees at 11 bases. J lost 6 bases, V lost 4 bases, and 7 bases had no gene match. This CDR3 has 15 amino acids. From germline, CDR1 is ENHRY and CDR2 SYGVKD.

This chain links TRBV19 with TRBJ2-3; 8 nucleotides match TRBD2. Germline CDR1 LNHDA, CDR2 SQIVND (reference sequence). V trimming: 3 bases; J trimming: 2 bases; junction bases outside the gene matches: 4. This CDR3 has 15 residues. The CDR3 bases are TGTGCCAGTAGTATCGCGGGGGGATTCACAGATACGCAGTATTTT. Protein product: CASSIAGGFTDTQYF.

This clone was seen a handful of times. This chain connects TRBV5-1 to TRBJ2-7; perhaps TRBD1 as D (6 bases). The germline V gene encodes CDR1 SGHRS and CDR2 YFSETQ. The CDR3 totals 14 residues. V was clipped by 0 bases and J by 0 bases, with 7 bases between them. CDR3 in DNA: TGCGCCAGCAGCTTGGTACAGGGCTCCTACGAGCAGTACTTC. Translation: CASSLVQGSYEQYF.

This rearrangement joins TRBV29-1 to TRBJ1-5; possible D gene TRBD1, 6 bases. The CDR3 contains 13 residues. CDR1 SQVTM and CDR2 ANQGSEA come from the germline V gene. V was pared by 6 bases and J by 5 bases, with 14 bases between. CDR3 coding DNA: TGCAGCGTCGCAGGGGTTGCGGATCAGCCCCAGCATTTT. This translates into CSVAGVADQPQHF.

The V and J genes are TRBV20-1 and TRBJ1-6; D is perhaps TRBD1 (6 bases). Between the trimmed V and J ends, which lost 4 bases and 14 bases, there was a span of 12 bases. Per the germline V gene, CDR1 is DFQATT and CDR2 is SNEGSKA (reference sequence). This CDR3 comprises 11 residues. The CDR3 nucleotides are TGCAGTGCTATAGGGGGGAGTACCCTCCACTTT. This sequence encodes CSAIGGSTLHF.

This clone was seen more than once but under ten times. The chain couples TRBV5-8 to TRBJ1-2; a possible D gene is TRBD1 (5 bases). The length of the CDR3 is 14 residues. The V end was cut by 0 bases, the J end by 6 bases, with 12 bases between. Germline CDR1 reads SGHTS; CDR2 reads YDEGEE. The CDR3 DNA reads as TGTGCCAGCAGCTTGGCGGGGGAAGCGGATGGCTACACCTTC. It specifies CASSLAGEADGYTF.

The genes are TRBV7-6 and TRBJ2-2; 9 bases fit TRBD2. V shed 1 base and J 2 bases; nucleotides not matched to a gene: 5. Germline lookup yields CDR1 SGHVS and CDR2 FNYEAQ. The CDR3 consists of 17 residues. The DNA for the CDR3 is TGTGCCAGCAGCTTAGGGGGAGCGGGGGGAAACACCGGGGAGCTGTTTTTT. Protein sequence: CASSLGGAGGNTGELFF.

The V call is TRBV5-4, the J call TRBJ2-7; 14 bases are shared with TRBD2. With V trimmed by 3 bases and J by 4 bases, 6 bases remained unmatched. CDR1 SGHNT and CDR2 YYREEE come from the germline V gene (reference sequence). There are 16 residues in the CDR3. The CDR3 coding sequence is TGTGCCAGCAGCTCCGAAGGACTAGCGGGGGGTTACGAGCAGTACTTC. It codes for CASSSEGLAGGYEQYF.

The V gene is TRBV7-9, the J gene TRBJ1-1; 7 nucleotides match TRBD1. Germline CDR1 reads SEHNR; CDR2 reads FQNEAQ (reference sequence). The V gene end was trimmed by 1 base and the J gene end by 5 bases; junction bases not matched to a gene: 4. This CDR3 spans 14 amino acids. The CDR3 loop reads CASSLEGARTEAFF. The DNA for the CDR3 is TGTGCCAGCAGCTTAGAGGGGGCGAGGACTGAAGCTTTCTTT.

In this sample, this clone turned up once. The genes are TRBV6-2 or TRBV6-3 and TRBJ1-2; no clear D. The V and J ends lost 0 bases and 5 bases respectively, with 13 bases between them. Germline V gene sequence: CDR1 MNHEY, CDR2 SVGEGT. The CDR3 consists of 15 residues. The CDR3 region is CASSYSFHWDYGYTF. In DNA, the CDR3 is TGTGCCAGCAGTTACTCCTTTCACTGGGATTATGGCTACACCTTC.

The chain has TRBV5-5 and TRBJ2-7; D could derive from TRBD1 or TRBD2 (5 bases each). The CDR3 extends over 17 amino acids. V gave up 0 bases and J gave up 4 bases, with 20 bases separating them. Germline CDR1 and CDR2: SGHKS and YYEKEE (reference sequence). DNA for the CDR3: TGTGCCAGCAGCTTGGGTCCGGGACCAGCGCCTTCATACGAGCAGTACTTC. This sequence encodes CASSLGPGPAPSYEQYF.

This clone was observed a few times. The chain uses TRBV13 and TRBJ2-1; 11 bases align to TRBD2. The CDR3 loop spans 18 amino acids. Germline CDR1 reads PRHDT; CDR2 reads FYEKMQ (reference sequence). Losses at the gene ends were 4 bases for V and 4 bases for J; bases not matched to a gene: 12. The CDR3 DNA sequence: TGTGCCAGCAGCTCCCGATCCGGGACTAGCGGAAAATACAATGAGCAGTTCTTC. Amino acids: CASSSRSGTSGKYNEQFF.

V is TRBV7-9 and J is TRBJ1-2; possibly TRBD1 for D (5 bases). Germline lookup yields CDR1 SEHNR and CDR2 FQNEAQ (reference sequence). The ends were cut back, 0 bases at V and 4 bases at J, with 9 bases in the middle. The CDR3 totals 14 residues. The CDR3 protein is CASSLADTFYGYTF. The CDR3 DNA reads TGTGCCAGCAGCTTAGCGGACACATTCTATGGCTACACCTTC.

The chain couples TRBV10-3 to TRBJ1-4, with 7 bases aligning to TRBD1. The CDR3 extends over 14 amino acids. Germline assignment: CDR1 ENHRY and CDR2 SYGVKD. V shed 10 bases and J 4 bases; nucleotides not matched to a gene: 9. The CDR3 bases are TGTGCCACCTTTAAGGACAGGCTTAATGAAAAACTGTTTTTT. Amino acid sequence: CATFKDRLNEKLFF.

The chain uses TRBV7-6 and TRBJ2-1; 10 bases line up with TRBD2. Germline loops: CDR1 SGHVS, CDR2 FNYEAQ. The V gene end was trimmed by 1 base and the J gene end by 4 bases; junction bases not matched to a gene: 4. This CDR3 has 16 amino acids. The CDR3 spells CASSLGTSGVYNEQFF. The CDR3 DNA is TGTGCCAGCAGCTTAGGTACTAGCGGGGTTTACAATGAGCAGTTCTTC.

The rearrangement uses TRBV28 and TRBJ2-6, with D maybe TRBD2 (6 bases). The CDR3 sequence is 19 residues long. Germline V gene data show CDR1 as MDHEN and CDR2 as SYDVKM. The V end lost 5 bases, the J end lost 0 bases, and 20 bases lay between the germline ends. CDR3 residues: CASSTSLALLLSGANVLTF. In DNA form, the CDR3 reads TGTGCCAGCAGTACTTCACTAGCTCTCCTCCTCTCTGGGGCCAACGTCCTGACTTTC.

The chain links TRBV3-1 (or the pseudogene TRBV3-2) to TRBJ1-5, with 7 bases identical to TRBD1. The germline V gene encodes CDR1 LGHDT and CDR2 YNNKEL (reference sequence). The CDR3 sequence is 15 residues long. V shed 4 bases and J 6 bases; nucleotides not matched to a gene: 9. CDR3 nucleotides: TGTGCCAGCAGCCCCGGACAGGTTTATTCTCAGCCCCAGCATTTT. As protein: CASSPGQVYSQPQHF.

This clone was seen a single time. The chain combines TRBV15 with TRBJ1-6, with unresolved D. In germline, CDR1 is LNHNV, CDR2 YYDKDF (reference sequence). The germline V and J ends were trimmed by 0 bases and 0 bases, with 9 bases remaining between them. This CDR3 spans 17 amino acids. In DNA form, the CDR3 reads TGTGCCACCAGCAGAGATATGGGGAGCTCCTATAATTCACCCCTCCACTTT. It translates to CATSRDMGSSYNSPLHF.

The rearrangement uses TRBV19 and TRBJ1-5, with 8 bases matching TRBD1. The germline gives CDR1 LNHDA, CDR2 SQIVND (reference sequence). CDR3 size: 17 residues. Germline trimming cut 9 bases from V and 0 bases from J; bases unmatched to any gene: 13. Written as DNA, the CDR3 is TGTGCCAGCGCGACAGGGGTAGTTGGGGTTAGCAATCAGCCCCAGCATTTT. Its translation: CASATGVVGVSNQPQHF.